This TCR beta chain is drawn from a study of graft-versus-host responses after intestinal transplantation. Overall study context: Transplant recipients had multivisceral, liver-intestinal, or isolated intestinal grafts. All recipients got anti-thymocyte globulin induction, then tacrolimus and steroids for three to four years. Overall study findings and caveats: Present in recipient marrow, GvH clones included some that appeared first in ileum or blood. Peak levels of circulating GvH clones tracked with early post-transplant HvG declines.

Using immunoSEQ multiplex PCR, the repertoire was profiled, and TCRdb retains in-frame clones only, with some absent. The data contain 70,000 or so clones, 84% of them singletons. As regards this clone: Its cognate antigen is unknown.

V was pared by 3 bases and J by 0 bases, with 8 bases between. Germline CDR1 reads SGHTA; CDR2 reads FQGNSA. CDR3 size: 15 residues. The sequenced sample was unstimulated CD4+ T cells sorted from spleen or lymph node cells, obtained before transplant. The V and J genes are TRBV7-2 and TRBJ2-2; weak D call: TRBD1 (5 bases). This clonotype was obtained from a human donor who was the organ donor for an intestinal transplant. The CDR3 here is CASSFRTTNTGELFF. DNA of the CDR3: TGTGCCAGCAGCTTTAGGACAACGAACACCGGGGAGCTGTTTTTT.